This TCR beta chain originates from a study of technical replicates of blood from a handful of donors. The junction had 11 bases not matched to a gene; V was cut back by 5 bases and J by 6 bases. The CDR3 spans 16 residues. From germline, CDR1 is PRHDT and CDR2 FYEKMQ (reference sequence). The protocol was immunoSEQ multiplex PCR, while the TCRdb copy is restricted to in-frame clones and leaves out a portion. The sample holds tens of thousands of clones, 91% seen once. The receptor comes from a human donor in good health. Some clones in this sample may be carry-over from other donors' samples. The V gene is TRBV13, the J gene TRBJ2-4; TRBD2 matches 9 bases. Material: T cells isolated from PBMCs. CDR3: CASSPNSGRSSNIQYF. CDR3 nucleotides: TGTGCCAGCAGCCCAAATAGCGGGAGAAGCTCAAACATTCAGTACTTC.